These 3 T cell receptor beta chains originate from one sample sequenced in a study of cytomegalovirus exposure and HLA in healthy donors. The PCR used 60 Vbeta and 13 Jbeta primers. Method: immunoSEQ multiplex PCR; TCRdb's copy keeps in-frame clones and lacks some. The sample has roughly 70,000 clones; around 76% are singletons. The sequenced material came from PBMCs. The origin of the receptors is a man aged 45 to 65 in good health and CMV-seronegative.

The rearrangement uses TRBV4-3 and TRBJ2-3, with TRBD2 identical over 8 bases. The trim removed 0 bases at V and 6 bases at J, leaving 5 bases unmatched. The CDR3 loop spans 15 amino acids. Germline CDR1 is LGHNA and CDR2 is YSLEER. CDR3 amino acids: CASSQDLASGDTQYF. CDR3 coding DNA: TGCGCCAGCAGCCAAGACTTAGCTAGCGGGGATACGCAGTATTTT.

The chain uses TRBV29-1 and TRBJ2-2; tentatively, D is TRBD1 (5 bases). V lost 1 base, J lost 0 bases, and 6 bases lay in between. This CDR3 has 14 amino acids. Germline lookup yields CDR1 SQVTM and CDR2 ANQGSEA. DNA for the CDR3: TGCAGCGTTGAAGGCAGGGCGAACACCGGGGAGCTGTTTTTT. This encodes CSVEGRANTGELFF.

The chain has TRBV4-2 and TRBJ2-3, with 7 bases that match TRBD2. Germline V lookup: CDR1 LGHNA, CDR2 YNFKEQ. The junction had 12 bases not matched to a gene; V was cut back by 3 bases and J by 6 bases. The CDR3 has 16 amino acids. The CDR3 is CASSHPIAGYLDTQYF. In DNA, the CDR3 is TGTGCCAGCAGCCACCCCATAGCGGGTTATCTGGATACGCAGTATTTT.